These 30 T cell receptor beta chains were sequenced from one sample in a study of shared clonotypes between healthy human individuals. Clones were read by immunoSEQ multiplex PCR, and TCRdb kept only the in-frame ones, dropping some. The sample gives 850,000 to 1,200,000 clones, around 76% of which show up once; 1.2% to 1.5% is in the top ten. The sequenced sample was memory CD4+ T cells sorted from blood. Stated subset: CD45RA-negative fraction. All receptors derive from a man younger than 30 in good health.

For the CDR3, the DNA is TGTGCCAGCAGTTTACGGTGGGGGCTTCGGGGTCTTAGGACCAAAAACATTCAGTACTTC. It encodes CASSLRWGLRGLRTKNIQYF. The V call is TRBV28, the J call TRBJ2-4; weak D call: TRBD1 (6 bases). The V end lost 2 bases, the J end lost 2 bases, and 25 bases lay between the germline ends. The V gene's germline CDR1 is MDHEN and CDR2 SYDVKM. The CDR3 runs 20 residues.

CDR3 sequence (DNA): TGCGCCAGCAGCGATGACCGGAAAATGAACACTGAAGCTTTCTTT. Its protein is CASSDDRKMNTEAFF. V gene TRBV5-1 combines with J gene TRBJ1-1; D gene uncertain. The CDR3 extends over 15 amino acids. Trimming took 4 bases from V and 0 from J, leaving 13 bases between them. Germline V gene data show CDR1 as SGHRS and CDR2 as YFSETQ.

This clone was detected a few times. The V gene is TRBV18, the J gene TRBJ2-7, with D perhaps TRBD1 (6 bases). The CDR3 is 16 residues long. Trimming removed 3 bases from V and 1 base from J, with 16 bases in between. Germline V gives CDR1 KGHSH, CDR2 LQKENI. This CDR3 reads CASSPRGPGVSYEQYF. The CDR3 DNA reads TGTGCCAGCTCACCTCGAGGTCCAGGGGTGTCCTACGAGCAGTACTTC.

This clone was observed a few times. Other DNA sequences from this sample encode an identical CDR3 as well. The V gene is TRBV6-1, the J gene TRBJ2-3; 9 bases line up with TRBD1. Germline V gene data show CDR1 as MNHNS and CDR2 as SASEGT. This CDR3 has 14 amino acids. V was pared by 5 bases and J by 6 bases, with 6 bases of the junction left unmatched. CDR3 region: CASSRDRVKDTQYF. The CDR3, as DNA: TGTGCCAGCAGTCGGGACAGGGTGAAGGATACGCAGTATTTT.

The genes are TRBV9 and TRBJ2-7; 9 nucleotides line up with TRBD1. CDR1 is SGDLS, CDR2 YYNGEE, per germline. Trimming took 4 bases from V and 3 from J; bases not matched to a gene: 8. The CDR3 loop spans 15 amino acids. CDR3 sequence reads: CASSPSGQGYYEQYF. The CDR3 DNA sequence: TGTGCCAGCAGCCCCTCGGGACAGGGCTACTACGAGCAGTACTTC.

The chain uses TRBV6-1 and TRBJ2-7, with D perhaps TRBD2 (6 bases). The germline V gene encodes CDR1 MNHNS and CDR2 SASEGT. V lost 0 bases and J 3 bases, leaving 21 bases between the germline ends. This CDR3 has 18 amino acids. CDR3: CASSEALTSTPLFYEQYF. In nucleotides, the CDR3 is TGTGCCAGCAGTGAAGCGCTCACTAGCACTCCCCTCTTCTACGAGCAGTACTTC.

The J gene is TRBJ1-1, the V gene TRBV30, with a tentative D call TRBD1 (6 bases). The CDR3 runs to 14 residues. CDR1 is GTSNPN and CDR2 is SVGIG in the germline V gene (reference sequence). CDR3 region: CAVESGGARTEAFF. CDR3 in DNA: TGTGCTGTGGAGAGTGGGGGGGCGCGAACTGAAGCTTTCTTT.

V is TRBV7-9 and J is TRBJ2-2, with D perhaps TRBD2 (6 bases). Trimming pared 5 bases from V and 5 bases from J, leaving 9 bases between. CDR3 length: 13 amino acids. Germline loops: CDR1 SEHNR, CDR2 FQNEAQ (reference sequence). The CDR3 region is CASSRLVTGELFF. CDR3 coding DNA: TGTGCCAGCAGCAGACTAGTAACCGGGGAGCTGTTTTTT.

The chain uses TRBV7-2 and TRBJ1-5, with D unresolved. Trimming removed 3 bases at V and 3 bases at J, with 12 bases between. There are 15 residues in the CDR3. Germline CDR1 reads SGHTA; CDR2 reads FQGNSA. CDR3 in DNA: TGTGCCAGCAGCTTTCGACCGGGAGTCAATCAGCCCCAGCATTTT. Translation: CASSFRPGVNQPQHF.

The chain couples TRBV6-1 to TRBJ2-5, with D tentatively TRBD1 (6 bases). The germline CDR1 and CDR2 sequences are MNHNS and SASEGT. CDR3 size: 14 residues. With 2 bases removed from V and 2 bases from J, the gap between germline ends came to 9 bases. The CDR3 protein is CASSEWTAQETQYF. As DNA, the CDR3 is TGTGCCAGCAGTGAATGGACAGCACAAGAGACCCAGTACTTC.

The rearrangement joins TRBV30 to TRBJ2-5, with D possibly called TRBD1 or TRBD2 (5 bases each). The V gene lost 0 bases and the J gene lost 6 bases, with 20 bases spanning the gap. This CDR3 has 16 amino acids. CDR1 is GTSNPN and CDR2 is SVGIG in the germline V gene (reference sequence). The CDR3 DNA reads TGTGCCTGGAGTGTTTTTAGGGACGCCAGGGCAAAGACCCAGTACTTC. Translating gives CAWSVFRDARAKTQYF.

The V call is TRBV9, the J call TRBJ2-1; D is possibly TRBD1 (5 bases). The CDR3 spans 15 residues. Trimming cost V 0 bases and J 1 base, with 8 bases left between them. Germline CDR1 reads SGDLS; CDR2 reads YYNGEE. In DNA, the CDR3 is TGTGCCAGCAGCGTAGGGGGCCAGTCCTACAATGAGCAGTTCTTC. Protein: CASSVGGQSYNEQFF.

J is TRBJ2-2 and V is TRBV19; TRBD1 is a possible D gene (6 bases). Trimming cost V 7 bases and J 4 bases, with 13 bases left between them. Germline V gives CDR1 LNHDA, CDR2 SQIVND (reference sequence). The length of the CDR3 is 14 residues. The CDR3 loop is CASTRDTFTGELFF. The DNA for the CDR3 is TGTGCCAGTACTAGGGACACATTCACCGGGGAGCTGTTTTTT.

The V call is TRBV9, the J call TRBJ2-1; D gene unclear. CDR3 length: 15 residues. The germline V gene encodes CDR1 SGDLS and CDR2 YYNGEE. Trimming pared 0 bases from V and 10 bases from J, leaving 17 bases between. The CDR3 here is CASSVGWNGPGEQFF. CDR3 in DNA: TGTGCCAGCAGCGTAGGGTGGAATGGGCCTGGAGAGCAGTTCTTC.

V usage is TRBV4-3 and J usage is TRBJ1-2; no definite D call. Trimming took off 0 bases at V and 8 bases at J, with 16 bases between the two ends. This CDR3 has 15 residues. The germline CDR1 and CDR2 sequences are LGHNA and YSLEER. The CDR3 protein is CASSQDHDNLRGYTF. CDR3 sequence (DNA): TGCGCCAGCAGCCAAGATCATGACAATCTGAGGGGCTACACCTTC.

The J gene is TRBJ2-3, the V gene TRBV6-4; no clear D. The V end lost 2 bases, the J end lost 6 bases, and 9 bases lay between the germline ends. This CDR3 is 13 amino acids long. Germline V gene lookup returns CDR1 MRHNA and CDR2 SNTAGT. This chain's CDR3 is CASSDRAVDTQYF. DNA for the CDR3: TGTGCCAGCAGTGACAGGGCAGTTGATACGCAGTATTTT.

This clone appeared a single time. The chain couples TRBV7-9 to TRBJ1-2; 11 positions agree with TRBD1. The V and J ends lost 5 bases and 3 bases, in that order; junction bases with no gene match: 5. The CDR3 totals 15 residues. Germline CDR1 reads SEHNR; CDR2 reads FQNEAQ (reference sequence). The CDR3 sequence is CASSAGQGDYYGYTF. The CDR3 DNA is TGTGCCAGCAGCGCGGGACAGGGGGACTACTATGGCTACACCTTC.

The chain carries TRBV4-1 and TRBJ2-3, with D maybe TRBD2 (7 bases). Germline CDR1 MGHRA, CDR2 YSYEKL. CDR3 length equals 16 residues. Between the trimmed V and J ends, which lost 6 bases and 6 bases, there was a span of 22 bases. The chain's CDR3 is CASRNRDYGGPDTQYF. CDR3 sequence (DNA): TGCGCCAGCAGAAACAGGGACTACGGGGGACCGGATACGCAGTATTTT.

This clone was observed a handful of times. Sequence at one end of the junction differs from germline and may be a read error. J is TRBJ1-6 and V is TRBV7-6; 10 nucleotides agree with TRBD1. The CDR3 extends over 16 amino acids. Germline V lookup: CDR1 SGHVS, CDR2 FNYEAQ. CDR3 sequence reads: CASSPGQGIYSSPLHF. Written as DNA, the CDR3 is TGTGCCAGCAGTCCGGGACAGGGGATTTATAGTTCACCCCTCCACTTT.

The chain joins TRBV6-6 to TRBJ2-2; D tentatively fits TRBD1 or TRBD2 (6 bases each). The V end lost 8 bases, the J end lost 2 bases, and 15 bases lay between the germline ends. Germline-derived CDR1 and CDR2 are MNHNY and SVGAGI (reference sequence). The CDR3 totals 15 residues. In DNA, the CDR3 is TGTGCCAGCGGAGGGGGACTCCTCAACACCGGGGAGCTGTTTTTT. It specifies CASGGGLLNTGELFF.

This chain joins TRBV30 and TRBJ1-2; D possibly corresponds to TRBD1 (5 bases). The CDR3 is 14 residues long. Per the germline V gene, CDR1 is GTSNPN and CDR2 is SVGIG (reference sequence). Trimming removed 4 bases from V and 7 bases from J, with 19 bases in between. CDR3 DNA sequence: TGTGCCTGGAAAGGCATAACAGGCTCGGGTGGCTACACCTTC. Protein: CAWKGITGSGGYTF.

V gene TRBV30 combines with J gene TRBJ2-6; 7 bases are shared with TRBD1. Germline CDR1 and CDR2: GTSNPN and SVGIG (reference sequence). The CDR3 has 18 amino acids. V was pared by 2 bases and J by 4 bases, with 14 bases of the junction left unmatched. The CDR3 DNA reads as TGTGCCTGGAGTCCCCTGGGTAAGGGGGCGGTGGGGGCCAACGTCCTGACTTTC. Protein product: CAWSPLGKGAVGANVLTF.

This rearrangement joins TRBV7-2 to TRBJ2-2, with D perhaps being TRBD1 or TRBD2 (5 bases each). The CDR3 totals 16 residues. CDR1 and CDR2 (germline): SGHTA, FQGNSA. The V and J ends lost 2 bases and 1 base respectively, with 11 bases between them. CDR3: CASSLWGRLNTGELFF. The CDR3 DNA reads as TGTGCCAGCAGCTTATGGGGACGCCTGAACACCGGGGAGCTGTTTTTT.

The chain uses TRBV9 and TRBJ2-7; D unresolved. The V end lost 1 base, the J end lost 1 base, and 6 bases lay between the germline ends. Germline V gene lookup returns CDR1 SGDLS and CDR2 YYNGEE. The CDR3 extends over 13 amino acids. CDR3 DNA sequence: TGTGCCAGCAGCGTAATGGATTCCTACGAGCAGTACTTC. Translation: CASSVMDSYEQYF.

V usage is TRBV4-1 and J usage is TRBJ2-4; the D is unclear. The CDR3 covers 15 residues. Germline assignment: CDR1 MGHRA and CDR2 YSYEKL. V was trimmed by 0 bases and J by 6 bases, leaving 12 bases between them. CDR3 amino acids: CASSQERNFPNIQYF. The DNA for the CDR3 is TGCGCCAGCAGCCAAGAAAGAAATTTCCCAAACATTCAGTACTTC.

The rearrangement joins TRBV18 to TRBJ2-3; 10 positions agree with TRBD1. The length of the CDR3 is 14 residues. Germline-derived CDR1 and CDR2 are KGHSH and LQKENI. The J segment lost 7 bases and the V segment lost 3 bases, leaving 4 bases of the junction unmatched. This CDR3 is CASSPPGQGNTQYF. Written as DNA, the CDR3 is TGTGCCAGCTCACCCCCGGGACAGGGGAATACGCAGTATTTT.

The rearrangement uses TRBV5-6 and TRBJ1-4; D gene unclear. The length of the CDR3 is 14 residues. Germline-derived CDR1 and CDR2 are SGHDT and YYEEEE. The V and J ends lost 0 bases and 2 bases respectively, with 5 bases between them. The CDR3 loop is CASSLVETNEKLFF. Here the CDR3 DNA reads TGTGCCAGCAGCTTGGTGGAGACTAATGAAAAACTGTTTTTT.

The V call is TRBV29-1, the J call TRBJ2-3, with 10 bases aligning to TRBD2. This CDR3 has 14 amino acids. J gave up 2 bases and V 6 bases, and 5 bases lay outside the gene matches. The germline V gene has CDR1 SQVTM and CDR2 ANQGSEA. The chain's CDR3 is CSVTSGRATDTQYF. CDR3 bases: TGCAGCGTGACTAGCGGGCGAGCCACAGATACGCAGTATTTT.

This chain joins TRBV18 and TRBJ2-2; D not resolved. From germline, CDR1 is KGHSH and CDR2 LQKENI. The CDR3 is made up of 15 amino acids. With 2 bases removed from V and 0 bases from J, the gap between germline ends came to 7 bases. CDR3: CASSPMFANTGELFF. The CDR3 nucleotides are TGTGCCAGCTCACCAATGTTCGCGAACACCGGGGAGCTGTTTTTT.

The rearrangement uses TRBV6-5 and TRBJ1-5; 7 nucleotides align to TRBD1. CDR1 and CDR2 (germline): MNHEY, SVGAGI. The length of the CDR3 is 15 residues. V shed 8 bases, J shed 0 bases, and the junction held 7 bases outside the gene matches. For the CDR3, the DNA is TGTGCCAGCCGGGGGACAGCGTTTAGCAATCAGCCCCAGCATTTT. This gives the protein CASRGTAFSNQPQHF.